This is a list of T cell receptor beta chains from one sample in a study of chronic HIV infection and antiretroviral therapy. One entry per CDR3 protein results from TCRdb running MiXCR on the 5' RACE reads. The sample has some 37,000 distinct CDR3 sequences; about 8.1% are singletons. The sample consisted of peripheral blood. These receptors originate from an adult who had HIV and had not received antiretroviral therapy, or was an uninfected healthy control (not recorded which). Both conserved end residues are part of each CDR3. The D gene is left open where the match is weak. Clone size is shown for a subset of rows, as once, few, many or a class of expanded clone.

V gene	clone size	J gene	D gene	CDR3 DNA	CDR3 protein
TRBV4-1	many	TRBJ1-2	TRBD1	TGCGCCAGCAGCCAAGTCAGTTGGACAGGGGATTCTTATGGCTACACCTTC	CASSQVSWTGDSYGYTF
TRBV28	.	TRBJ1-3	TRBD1	TGTGCCAGCAGTTTGGGACAGGGAACTGGAAACACCATATATTTT	CASSLGQGTGNTIYF
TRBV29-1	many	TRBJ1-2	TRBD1	TGCAGCGTTGAAGAACCCCAGGGGGACTATGGCTACACCTTC	CSVEEPQGDYGYTF
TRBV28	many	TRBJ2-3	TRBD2	TGTGCCAGCAGAGGGACTAGCGGGGCTAGCACAGATACGCAGTATTTT	CASRGTSGASTDTQYF
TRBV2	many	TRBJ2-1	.	TGTGCCAGCAGTGTTACGGTCAGCTCCTACAATGAGCAGTTCTTC	CASSVTVSSYNEQFF
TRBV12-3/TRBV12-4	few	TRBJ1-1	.	TGTGCCAGCACTCAAAGTGGCCGCGTGAACACTGAAGCTTTCTTT	CASTQSGRVNTEAFF
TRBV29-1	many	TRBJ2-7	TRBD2	TGCAGCGTTGCGGAGCGGGATTCGTACGAGCAGTACTTC	CSVAERDSYEQYF
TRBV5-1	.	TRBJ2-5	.	TGCGCCAGCAGCTTTGGGCTACGGGAACAAGAGACCCAGTACTTC	CASSFGLREQETQYF
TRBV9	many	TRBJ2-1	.	TGTGCCAGCACCCCCGACTGGTCGAGCTCCTACAATGAGCAGTTCTTC	CASTPDWSSSYNEQFF
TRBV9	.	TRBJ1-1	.	TGTGCCAGCAGCCCCCGCACAGGGCTGAACACTGAAACTTTCTTT	CASSPRTGLNTETFF
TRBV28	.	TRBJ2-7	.	TGTGCCAGCGCCCTCGCCGGCCTCTACGAGCAGTACTTC	CASALAGLYEQYF
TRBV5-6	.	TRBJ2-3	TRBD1	TGTGCCAACAGCCCGGACACAGGGGCTTACACAGATACGCAGTATTTT	CANSPDTGAYTDTQYF
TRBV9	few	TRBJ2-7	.	TGTGCCAGCAGCATTGACGGGGGGCGGTACGAGCAGTACTTC	CASSIDGGRYEQYF
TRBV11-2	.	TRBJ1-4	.	TGTGCCAGCAGCTTAGACGAAAAACTGTTTTTT	CASSLDEKLFF
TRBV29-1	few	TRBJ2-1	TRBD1	TGCAGCGGAGACTCAGGGGGCTATGAGCAGTTCTTC	CSGDSGGYEQFF
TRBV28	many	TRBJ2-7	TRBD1	TGTGCCAGCAGCCGTGCTTGGGACAGCGTGAGGGAGCAGTACTTC	CASSRAWDSVREQYF
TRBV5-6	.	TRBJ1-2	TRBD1	TGTGCCAGCAGCTCGGCAGGGGGTAGCTACACCTTC	CASSSAGGSYTF
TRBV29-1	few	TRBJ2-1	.	TGCAGCGTAGGTGACGGCAATGAGCAGTTCTTC	CSVGDGNEQFF
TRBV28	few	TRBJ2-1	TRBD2	TGTGCCAGCAGGGACCCTACGACTAGCTTTGAGCAGTTCTTC	CASRDPTTSFEQFF
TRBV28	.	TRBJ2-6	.	TGTGCCAGCAGGCCGGGGAAGGCTGGGGCCAACGTCCTGACTTTC	CASRPGKAGANVLTF
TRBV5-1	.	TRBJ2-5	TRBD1	TGCGCCAGCAGCTTGACAGGGGCCCAAGAGACCCAGTACTTC	CASSLTGAQETQYF
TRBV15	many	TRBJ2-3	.	TGTGCCACCAGCAGAGAGACAGATACGCAGTATTTT	CATSRETDTQYF
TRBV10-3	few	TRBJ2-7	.	TGTGCCATCAGTGAGTCGGGGTCCGAGCAGTACTTC	CAISESGSEQYF
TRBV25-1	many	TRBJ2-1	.	TGTGCCAGCAGTGACCCGGCTAGCTCCTACAATGAGCAGTTCTTC	CASSDPASSYNEQFF
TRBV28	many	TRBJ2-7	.	TGTGCCAGCACTCAGACAAAGGCGGGCCTTTACGAGCAGTACTTC	CASTQTKAGLYEQYF
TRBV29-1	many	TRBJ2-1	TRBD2	TGCAGCGGCCGGTCTAGCGGGAGAGGGTATGAGCAGTTCTTC	CSGRSSGRGYEQFF
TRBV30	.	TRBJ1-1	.	TGTGCCTGGGTGAACAGGGCGATGAACACTGAAGCTTTCTTT	CAWVNRAMNTEAFF
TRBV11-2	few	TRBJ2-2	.	TGTGCCAGCAGCCCTAGACTGGGGAACACCGGGGAGCTGTTTTTT	CASSPRLGNTGELFF
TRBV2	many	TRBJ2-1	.	TGTGCCAGCAGTTACAGCTCCTACAATGAGCAGTTCTTC	CASSYSSYNEQFF
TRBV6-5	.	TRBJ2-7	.	TGTGCCAGCGGGGGAGACCGCGGATCCTACGAGCAGTACTTC	CASGGDRGSYEQYF
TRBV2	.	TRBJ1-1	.	TGTGCCAGAACCACTGGGGGGGACGAAGCTTTCTTT	CARTTGGDEAFF
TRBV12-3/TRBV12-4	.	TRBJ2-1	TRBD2	TGTGCCAGCAGTTTGCCCCTAGCGGGAGCCTACAATGAGCAGTTCTTC	CASSLPLAGAYNEQFF
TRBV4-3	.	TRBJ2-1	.	TGCGCCAGCAGCCAAGCACCACGGGGGCCCTACAATGAGCAGTTCTTC	CASSQAPRGPYNEQFF
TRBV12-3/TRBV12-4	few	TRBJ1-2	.	TGTGCCAGCAGTCTCGGGGGGCTCGGCTATGGCTACACCTTC	CASSLGGLGYGYTF
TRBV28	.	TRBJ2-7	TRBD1	TGTGCCAGCAGTCGTGGACAGGGGAGGATCGACGAGCAGTACTTC	CASSRGQGRIDEQYF
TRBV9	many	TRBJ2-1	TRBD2	TGTGCCAGCAGCCCAGAAACCGGGACTAGCTCCTACAATGAGCAGTTCTTC	CASSPETGTSSYNEQFF
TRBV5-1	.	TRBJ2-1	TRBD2	TGCGCCAGCAGCCTGGGACTAGCAGAGCAGGAGCAGTTCTTC	CASSLGLAEQEQFF
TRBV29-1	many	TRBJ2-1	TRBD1	TGCAGCGTGGTAGGACAGGCCTCCTACAATGAGCAGTTCTTC	CSVVGQASYNEQFF
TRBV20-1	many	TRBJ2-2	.	TGCAGTGCGATCAACAGGGTCGCCGGGGAGCTGTTTTTT	CSAINRVAGELFF
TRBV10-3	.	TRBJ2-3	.	TGTGCCATCAGTGAGGATCAGGAAGATACGCAGTATTTT	CAISEDQEDTQYF
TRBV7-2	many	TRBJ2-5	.	TGTGCCAGCAGCTTGACTCCACAAGAGACCCAGTACTTC	CASSLTPQETQYF
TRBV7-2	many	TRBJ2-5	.	TGTGCCAGCAGCTTAAACCCAGGGCGACAAGAGACCCAGTACTTC	CASSLNPGRQETQYF
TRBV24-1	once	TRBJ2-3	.	TGTGCCACCAGTGACAACACAGACTCGAATACGCAGTATTTT	CATSDNTDSNTQYF
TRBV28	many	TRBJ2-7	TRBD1	TGTGCCAGCAGTTCGTTCCTGGGACAGATCTACGAGCAGTACTTC	CASSSFLGQIYEQYF
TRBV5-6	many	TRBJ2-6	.	TGTGCCAGCGTTTTTTCTGGGGCCAACGTCCTGACTTTC	CASVFSGANVLTF
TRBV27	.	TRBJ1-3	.	TGTGCCAGCAGACAATACGCTGGAAACACCATATATTTT	CASRQYAGNTIYF
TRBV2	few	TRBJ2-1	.	TGTGCCAGCAGTGAAATTTTCGGAGAAGGAAATGAGCAGTTCTTC	CASSEIFGEGNEQFF
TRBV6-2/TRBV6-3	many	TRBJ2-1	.	TGTGCCAGCAGCCCGCTAGAATACAATGAGCAGTTCTTC	CASSPLEYNEQFF
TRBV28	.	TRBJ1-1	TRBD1	TGTGCCAGCATCCCGCAGGGGGCGTTCACTGAAGCTTTCTTT	CASIPQGAFTEAFF
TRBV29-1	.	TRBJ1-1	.	TGCAGCGTGGAGGAAGGAGTGAACACTGAAGCTTTCTTT	CSVEEGVNTEAFF
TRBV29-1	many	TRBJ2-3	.	TGCAGCGTCGGCGGGGACGTTCGAATCGATACGCAGTATTTT	CSVGGDVRIDTQYF
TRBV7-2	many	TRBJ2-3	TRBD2	TGTGCCAGCAGCTCACGACTAGCGGCAGACACAGATACGCAGTATTTT	CASSSRLAADTDTQYF
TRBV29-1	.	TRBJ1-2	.	TGCAGCGTTCTTCTCCTCTCTAGAATCAACTATGGCTACACCTTC	CSVLLLSRINYGYTF